A selection of T cell receptor beta chains follows, all from one sample in a study of identical twins. MiXCR was run by TCRdb on the 5' RACE reads, yielding one entry per CDR3 protein. Of about 890,000 distinct CDR3 sequences in the sample, roughly an eighth were seen once. These data were also reused for a study on yellow fever vaccine responses in identical twins.

Sequencing input: PBMCs. These receptors all stem from a woman younger than 35 in good health. The CDR3 runs from the conserved cysteine through the conserved F or W. The order of the fields is J gene, V gene, D gene, clone size, CDR3 protein, CDR3 DNA. D genes are given only for firm matches. The size entry is marked missing in some rows and otherwise reads once, few, many or a size class.

>TRBJ2-2|TRBV24-1|NA|few
CATGGTPNTGELFF
TGTGCCACCGGTGGGACACCGAACACCGGGGAGCTGTTTTTT
>TRBJ1-6|TRBV7-8|TRBD1|NA
CASSLLGTEIYNSPLHF
TGTGCCAGCAGCTTACTAGGGACAGAGATCTATAATTCACCCCTCCACTTT
>TRBJ2-5|TRBV29-1|TRBD1|NA
CSARQGNQETQYF
TGCAGCGCCCGACAGGGAAACCAAGAGACCCAGTACTTC
>TRBJ2-3|TRBV5-1|TRBD2|few
CASSLVGSGGYGDTQYF
TGCGCCAGCAGCTTGGTCGGTAGCGGGGGTTATGGAGATACGCAGTATTTT
>TRBJ2-7|TRBV10-3|NA|few
CAISGGPTEQEQYF
TGTGCCATCAGTGGGGGCCCGACGGAGCAGGAGCAGTACTTC
>TRBJ2-1|TRBV5-1|TRBD1|NA
CASSSQGGGEQFF
TGCGCCAGCAGCTCCCAAGGGGGCGGTGAGCAGTTCTTC
>TRBJ2-7|TRBV13|NA|once
CASSSQVSSYEQYF
TGTGCCAGCAGCTCCCAGGTGAGCTCCTACGAGCAGTACTTC
>TRBJ2-3|TRBV27|NA|NA
CASSPQIDTDTQYF
TGTGCCAGCAGTCCCCAGATCGACACAGATACGCAGTATTTT
>TRBJ1-1|TRBV20-1|TRBD1|few
CSAKGQGGGAGTEAFF
TGCAGTGCTAAGGGACAGGGAGGTGGTGCTGGCACTGAAGCTTTCTTT
>TRBJ2-2|TRBV6-1|NA|few
CASRQPGSTGELFF
TGTGCCAGCAGACAACCAGGGAGCACCGGGGAGCTGTTTTTT
>TRBJ2-5|TRBV5-1|NA|NA
CASSLASPPETQYF
TGCGCCAGCAGCTTGGCTAGCCCACCGGAGACCCAGTACTTC
>TRBJ2-1|TRBV19|TRBD2|NA
CASSIGGRAQGNEQFF
TGTGCCAGTAGTATAGGCGGGAGGGCCCAGGGGAATGAGCAGTTCTTC
>TRBJ1-1|TRBV12-5|NA|few
CASGSEQITNTEAFF
TGTGCTAGTGGTTCCGAACAGATAACGAACACTGAAGCTTTCTTT
>TRBJ2-2|TRBV3-1|NA|NA
CASSQDIGNTGELFF
TGTGCCAGCAGCCAAGATATCGGGAACACCGGGGAGCTGTTTTTT
>TRBJ2-3|TRBV6-5|TRBD2|many
CASSYSSGRDTQYF
TGTGCCAGCAGTTACTCGAGCGGGAGGGATACGCAGTATTTT
>TRBJ2-3|TRBV5-1|TRBD2|few
CASSLAGLAGYTDTQYF
TGCGCCAGCAGCTTGGCCGGACTAGCGGGGTACACAGATACGCAGTATTTT
>TRBJ2-1|TRBV20-1|TRBD2|few
CSAIAGGSYNEQFF
TGCAGTGCCATCGCGGGGGGGAGTTACAATGAGCAGTTCTTC
>TRBJ2-5|TRBV5-1|NA|NA
CASSLHGGQETQYF
TGCGCCAGCAGTTTGCACGGTGGGCAAGAGACCCAGTACTTC
>TRBJ2-7|TRBV3-1|TRBD2|NA
CASSQARLAGRYEQYF
TGTGCCAGCAGCCAAGCAAGACTAGCGGGAAGGTACGAGCAGTACTTC
>TRBJ2-1|TRBV7-9|NA|NA
CASSFAGSIDEQFF
TGTGCCAGCAGCTTCGCAGGTTCCATCGATGAGCAGTTCTTC
>TRBJ2-2|TRBV7-9|NA|NA
CASSPKWRGSQGGELFF
TGTGCCAGCAGCCCAAAATGGAGGGGGTCCCAAGGCGGGGAGCTGTTTTTT
>TRBJ2-7|TRBV7-9|NA|NA
CASSFGGSEQYF
TGTGCCAGCAGCTTCGGGGGAAGCGAGCAGTACTTC
>TRBJ1-5|TRBV28|TRBD1|many
CASSPGTGNSQPQHF
TGTGCCAGCAGTCCAGGGACAGGGAACAGTCAGCCCCAGCATTTT
>TRBJ1-5|TRBV20-1|TRBD1|NA
CSAKGATSNQPQHF
TGCAGTGCTAAGGGGGCTACTAGCAATCAGCCCCAGCATTTT
>TRBJ1-6|TRBV12-3/TRBV12-4|TRBD1|few
CASSLEDRGNSPLHF
TGTGCCAGCAGTTTGGAGGACAGGGGTAATTCACCCCTCCACTTT
>TRBJ2-1|TRBV5-3|TRBD2|NA
CARSLDPAGEQFF
TGTGCCAGGAGCTTGGACCCAGCGGGGGAGCAGTTCTTC
>TRBJ2-1|TRBV3-1|TRBD2|few
CASSQGTTSGGGEQFF
TGTGCCAGCAGCCAAGGGACGACTAGCGGGGGGGGTGAGCAGTTCTTC
>TRBJ2-7|TRBV20-1|TRBD2|many
CSASNPSGSYEQYF
TGCAGTGCTAGCAACCCTAGCGGGAGCTACGAGCAGTACTTC
>TRBJ2-5|TRBV6-1|TRBD2|NA
CASRPGLAVQETQYF
TGTGCCAGCAGGCCCGGACTAGCGGTGCAAGAGACCCAGTACTTC
>TRBJ2-3|TRBV12-3/TRBV12-4|TRBD2|few
CASNRSGGGTDTQYF
TGTGCCAGCAATCGGAGCGGGGGGGGCACAGATACGCAGTATTTT
>TRBJ1-6|TRBV12-3/TRBV12-4|NA|few
CASSLQGQSPLHF
TGTGCCAGCAGTTTACAGGGTCAATCACCCCTCCACTTT
>TRBJ1-4|TRBV7-9|NA|NA
CASSSPLSNLGEKLFF
TGTGCCAGCAGCTCCCCCTTGAGCAACCTGGGCGAAAAACTGTTTTTT
>TRBJ1-1|TRBV27|NA|NA
CASSRRGSEAFF
TGTGCCAGCAGCCGAAGGGGATCTGAAGCTTTCTTT
>TRBJ1-1|TRBV14|TRBD1|NA
CASLLTGGGTEAFF
TGTGCCAGCCTCCTAACAGGGGGCGGAACTGAAGCTTTCTTT
>TRBJ2-3|TRBV12-3/TRBV12-4|TRBD2|many
CASTLAGGSDTQYF
TGTGCCAGCACCTTAGCGGGAGGGTCAGATACGCAGTATTTT
>TRBJ2-3|TRBV14|NA|NA
CASSQISGVTDTQYF
TGTGCCAGCAGCCAAATTAGCGGAGTAACAGATACGCAGTATTTT
>TRBJ2-4|TRBV6-1|TRBD1|few
CASREAGNRGTKNIQYF
TGTGCCAGCAGAGAAGCCGGGAACAGGGGCACCAAAAACATTCAGTACTTC
>TRBJ2-1|TRBV10-3|NA|few
CAITDSGPPYNEQFF
TGTGCCATCACGGATAGTGGACCACCATACAATGAGCAGTTCTTC
>TRBJ1-1|TRBV10-2|NA|few
CASSESPGLIGKAFF
TGCGCCAGCAGTGAGTCGCCGGGGCTGATTGGGAAAGCTTTCTTT
>TRBJ1-4|TRBV24-1|TRBD1|NA
CATSDPGTDHEKLFF
TGTGCCACCAGTGATCCCGGGACAGACCATGAAAAACTGTTTTTT
>TRBJ2-2|TRBV7-2|TRBD2|NA
CASSPGLVGELFF
TGTGCCAGCAGCCCCGGACTAGTAGGGGAGCTGTTTTTT
>TRBJ2-3|TRBV3-1|TRBD2|NA
CASSPPVVAGELYF
TGTGCCAGCAGCCCCCCGGTGGTAGCGGGAGAGTTGTATTTT
>TRBJ2-2|TRBV5-1|NA|few
CASSLSGQPATTGELFF
TGCGCCAGCAGCTTGTCCGGGCAGCCGGCTACGACCGGGGAGCTGTTTTTT
>TRBJ2-1|TRBV10-3|NA|NA
CAISTKAEQFF
TGTGCCATCAGTACAAAGGCAGAGCAGTTCTTC
>TRBJ2-3|TRBV12-3/TRBV12-4|NA|many
CASSLVGVGATDTQYF
TGTGCCAGCAGTTTAGTGGGGGTAGGGGCCACAGATACGCAGTATTTT
>TRBJ2-7|TRBV10-3|TRBD2|many
CAISESGRLAGGEQYF
TGTGCCATCAGTGAGTCGGGTCGACTAGCGGGAGGCGAGCAGTACTTC
>TRBJ2-5|TRBV12-3/TRBV12-4|TRBD1|NA
CASSLRDRGRTQYF
TGTGCCAGCAGTTTAAGGGACAGGGGCCGGACCCAGTACTTC
>TRBJ2-1|TRBV5-6|NA|NA
CASSSKTDYNEQFF
TGTGCCAGCAGCTCCAAGACAGACTACAATGAGCAGTTCTTC
>TRBJ1-4|TRBV6-1|NA|NA
CASALDIYNEKLFF
TGTGCCAGTGCCCTCGACATCTACAATGAAAAACTGTTTTTT
>TRBJ1-4|TRBV29-1|NA|many
CSGTQGSGTNEKLFF
TGCAGCGGGACCCAGGGGTCTGGGACTAATGAAAAACTGTTTTTT
>TRBJ2-1|TRBV6-2/TRBV6-3|NA|few
CASTVQRAGSYNEQFF
TGTGCCAGCACAGTTCAGCGGGCGGGATCCTACAATGAGCAGTTCTTC
>TRBJ2-3|TRBV12-3/TRBV12-4|TRBD1|few
CASTSADRGTDTQYF
TGTGCCAGCACTTCTGCGGACAGGGGCACAGATACGCAGTATTTT
>TRBJ2-1|TRBV6-5|NA|few
CASSYSRIYNEQFF
TGTGCCAGCAGTTACTCGAGGATTTACAATGAGCAGTTCTTC
>TRBJ1-1|TRBV7-6|NA|many
CASSLGVVENTEAFF
TGTGCCAGCAGCTTAGGGGTAGTGGAGAACACTGAAGCTTTCTTT